The clone carrying this TCR beta chain was found many times. Alongside a J-beta primer mix, a sample-barcoded 5' primer served in a second PCR lasting about 7 to 12 cycles. TCRdb itself ran the 5' RACE reads through MiXCR, one entry per CDR3 protein. The repertoire includes 550,000 to 800,000 distinct CDR3 sequences, 20% to 25% of them detected once, and 3% to 4% sits in the top ten. The record originates from a study of blood T cells in healthy people across ages. There are 16 residues in the CDR3. The germline CDR1 and CDR2 sequences are LGHDT and YNNKEL (reference sequence). Trimming cost V 0 bases and J 10 bases, with 21 bases left between them.

The sequenced material came from blood. The sequence was obtained from a man in his 70s in good health. J is TRBJ1-1 and V is TRBV3-1; weak D call: TRBD1 (6 bases). The CDR3 reads CASSQDLPGQTLPAFF. CDR3 in DNA: TGTGCCAGCAGCCAAGACCTCCCGGGACAAACACTACCAGCTTTCTTT.